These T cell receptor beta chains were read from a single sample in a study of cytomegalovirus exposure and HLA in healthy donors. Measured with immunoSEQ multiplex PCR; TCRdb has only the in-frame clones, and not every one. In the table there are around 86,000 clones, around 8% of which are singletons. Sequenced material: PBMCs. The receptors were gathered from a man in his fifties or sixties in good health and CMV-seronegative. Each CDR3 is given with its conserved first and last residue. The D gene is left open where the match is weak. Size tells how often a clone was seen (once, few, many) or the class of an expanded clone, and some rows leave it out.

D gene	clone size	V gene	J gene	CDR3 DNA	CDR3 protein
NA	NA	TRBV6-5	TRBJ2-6	TGTGCCAGCAGTTACTCTGGAGGTGGGGCCAACGTCCTGACTTTC	CASSYSGGGANVLTF
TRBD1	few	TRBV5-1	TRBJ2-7	TGCGCCAGTGCAACAGGGGGCGACTCCTACGAGCAGTACTTC	CASATGGDSYEQYF
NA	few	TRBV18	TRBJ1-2	TGTGCCAGCTCACCTAGCAGGGACTATGGCTACACCTTC	CASSPSRDYGYTF
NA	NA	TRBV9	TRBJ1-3	TGTGCCAGCAGCGTAGGCCCCGGGGGAGTCGGAAACACCATATATTTT	CASSVGPGGVGNTIYF
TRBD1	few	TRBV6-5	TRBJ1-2	TGTGCCAGCAGCCGAGACAGGGGAAGTGGCTACACCTTC	CASSRDRGSGYTF
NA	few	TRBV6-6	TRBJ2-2	TGTGCCAGCCGAGGGCAGGCGGACACCGGGGAGCTGTTTTTT	CASRGQADTGELFF
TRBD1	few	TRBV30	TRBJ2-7	TGTGCCTGGAGTAGAGGACAGGGGGCCTACGAGCAGTACTTC	CAWSRGQGAYEQYF
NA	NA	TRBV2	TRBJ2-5	TGTGCCAGCAGTGCCGGGGGGCAGGAGGAGACCCAGTACTTC	CASSAGGQEETQYF
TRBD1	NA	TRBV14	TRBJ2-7	TGTGCCAGCAGCCTCGGACAGGACTACGAGCAGTACTTC	CASSLGQDYEQYF
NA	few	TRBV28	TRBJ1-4	TGTGCCAGCAGTCCCACAGGGAGAATTAATGAAAAACTGTTTTTT	CASSPTGRINEKLFF
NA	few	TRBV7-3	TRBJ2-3	TGTGCCAGCAGCTTAACCCCTCCGGGAGGCACAGATACGCAGTATTTT	CASSLTPPGGTDTQYF
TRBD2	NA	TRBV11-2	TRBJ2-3	TGTGCCAGCAGCTGGGAACCCAGACTAGCGGGAGGGACAGATACGCAGTATTTT	CASSWEPRLAGGTDTQYF
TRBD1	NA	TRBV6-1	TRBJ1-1	TGTGCCAGCAGCCCGAAGAGGGACAGGAACACTGAAGCTTTCTTT	CASSPKRDRNTEAFF
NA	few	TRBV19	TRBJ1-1	TGTGCCAGTAGTATCACGACCCAGGGCACTGAAGCTTTCTTT	CASSITTQGTEAFF
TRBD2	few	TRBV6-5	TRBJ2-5	TGTGCCAGCAGCCAGGGTGCGGGGGAGCAGTACTTC	CASSQGAGEQYF
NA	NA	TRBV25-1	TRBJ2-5	TGTGCCAGCAGTGAATATCAGGAACAGAGAGAGACCCAGTACTTC	CASSEYQEQRETQYF
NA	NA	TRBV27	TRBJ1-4	TGTGCCAGCAGCCGGACCTGGCGGGATGAAAAACTGTTTTTT	CASSRTWRDEKLFF
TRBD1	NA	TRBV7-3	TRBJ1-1	TGTGCCAGCAGCTCACAGGGGAGCACTGAAGCTTTCTTT	CASSSQGSTEAFF
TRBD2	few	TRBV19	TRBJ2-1	TGTGCCAGTAGTGTTAGCGGGGGGAGAAGACTTTATTACAATGAGCAGTTCTTC	CASSVSGGRRLYYNEQFF
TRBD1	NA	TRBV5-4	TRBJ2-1	TGTGCCAGCAGCTTGGGGACAGGGGGCTCCTACAATGAGCAGTTCTTC	CASSLGTGGSYNEQFF
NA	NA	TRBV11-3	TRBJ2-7	TGTGCCAGCAGCTTGGGGCAGGCTCACAGGTTTTACGAGCAGTACTTC	CASSLGQAHRFYEQYF
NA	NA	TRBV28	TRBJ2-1	TGTGCCAGCCGTCGGGGGGCGTTGTTCTTC	CASRRGALFF
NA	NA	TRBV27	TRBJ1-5	TGTGCCAGCAGTCCCAGACATGACAATCAGCCCCAGCATTTT	CASSPRHDNQPQHF
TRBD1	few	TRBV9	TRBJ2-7	TGTGCCAGCAGCGTCGATGGGACAGGGGTTAAGTACGAGCAGTACTTC	CASSVDGTGVKYEQYF
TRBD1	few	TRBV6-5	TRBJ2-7	TGTGCCAGCAGTTACTCTCCGGACAGGGTCGGCGAGCAGTACTTC	CASSYSPDRVGEQYF
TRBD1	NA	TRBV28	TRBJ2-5	TGTGCCAGCAGTCCCCTTCGGACAGGAGGACAAGAGACCCAGTACTTC	CASSPLRTGGQETQYF
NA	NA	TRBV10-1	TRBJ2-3	TGCGCCAGCAGTGAGACCAACCTCAGGGGTGATACGCAGTATTTT	CASSETNLRGDTQYF